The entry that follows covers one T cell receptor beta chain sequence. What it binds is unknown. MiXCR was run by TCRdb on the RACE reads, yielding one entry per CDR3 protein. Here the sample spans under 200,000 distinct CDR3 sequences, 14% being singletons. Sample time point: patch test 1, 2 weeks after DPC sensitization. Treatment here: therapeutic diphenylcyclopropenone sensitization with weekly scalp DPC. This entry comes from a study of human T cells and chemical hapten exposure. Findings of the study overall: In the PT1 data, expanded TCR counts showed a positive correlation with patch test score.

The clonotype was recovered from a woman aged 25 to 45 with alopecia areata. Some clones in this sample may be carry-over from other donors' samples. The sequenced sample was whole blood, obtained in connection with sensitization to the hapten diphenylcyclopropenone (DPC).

The CDR3 sequence is CASRLEGAVTDTQYF. CDR3 DNA sequence: TGCGCCAGCAGGCTGGAGGGGGCAGTGACAGATACGCAGTATTTT. The chain uses TRBV5-1 and TRBJ2-3, with D maybe TRBD1 (7 bases). Trimming left V 5 bases short and J 3 bases short, with 16 bases between. The CDR3 is made up of 15 amino acids. Germline CDR1 and CDR2: SGHRS and YFSETQ.